A single sample is the source of the 26 T cell receptor beta chains below, sequenced in a study of T cells of healthy individuals. TCRdb ran MiXCR on the 5' RACE reads and lists one entry per CDR3 protein. The sample shows some 82,000 distinct CDR3 sequences, roughly 5% of them seen only once. The receptors shown here come from a female donor in good health.

This clonotype was seen more than once but under ten times. The V call is TRBV7-2, the J call TRBJ2-5; 12 bases line up with TRBD1. Germline-derived CDR1 and CDR2 are SGHTA and FQGNSA. The junction had 4 bases not matched to a gene; V was cut back by 0 bases and J by 5 bases. The CDR3 is 16 residues long. Here the CDR3 reads CASSLARDRGLETQYF. The CDR3, as DNA: TGTGCCAGCAGCTTAGCCCGGGACAGGGGGCTGGAGACCCAGTACTTC.

This clonotype was found many times. The rearrangement links TRBV7-2 to TRBJ2-6; D gene ambiguous. Germline V gene data show CDR1 as SGHTA and CDR2 as FQGNSA. This CDR3 contains 15 residues. Trimming stripped 2 bases from V and 0 bases from J, with 5 bases between. The chain's CDR3 is CASSLMPSGANVLTF. The CDR3, as DNA: TGTGCCAGCAGCTTAATGCCCTCTGGGGCCAACGTCCTGACTTTC.

V and J are TRBV7-9 and TRBJ2-3, with 8 bases fitting TRBD1. CDR1 is SEHNR and CDR2 is FQNEAQ in the germline V gene (reference sequence). CDR3 size: 14 residues. Trimming removed 5 bases from V and 6 bases from J; junction bases left unmatched: 7. The CDR3 protein is CASSTSGGADTQYF. CDR3 DNA sequence: TGTGCCAGCAGCACTTCAGGGGGCGCGGATACGCAGTATTTT. Full variable domain (remainder filled in from reference TRBV7-9 and TRBJ2-3): DTGVSQNPRHKITKRGQNVTFRCDPISEHNRLYWYRQTLGQGPEFLTYFQNEAQLEKSRLLSDRFSAERPKGSFSTLEIQRTEQGDSAMYLCASSTSGGADTQYFGPGTRLTVL.

This clonotype came up many times. The V call is TRBV18, the J call TRBJ2-3; D gene ambiguous. The CDR3 loop spans 15 amino acids. Between the trimmed V and J ends, which lost 0 bases and 2 bases, there was a span of 9 bases. Germline loops: CDR1 KGHSH, CDR2 LQKENI. The CDR3 spells CASSPPGVDTDTQYF. The CDR3 nucleotides read TGTGCCAGCTCACCACCTGGGGTTGACACAGATACGCAGTATTTT.

The table lists this clonotype with many counts. The genes are TRBV20-1 and TRBJ1-1, with D possibly matching TRBD1 (6 bases). The CDR3 consists of 14 residues. V lost 0 bases and J 5 bases, leaving 13 bases between the germline ends. Looked up from germline, CDR1 is DFQATT and CDR2 is SNEGSKA (reference sequence). CDR3 amino acids: CSAREGGPRTEAFF. CDR3 bases: TGCAGTGCTAGAGAGGGGGGGCCTCGGACTGAAGCTTTCTTT.

This clonotype came up many times. The V call is TRBV20-1, the J call TRBJ1-1, with 9 nucleotides matching TRBD1. The J segment lost 2 bases and the V segment lost 3 bases, leaving 4 bases of the junction unmatched. The CDR3 spans 14 residues. Per the germline V gene, CDR1 is DFQATT and CDR2 is SNEGSKA (reference sequence). CDR3 nucleotides: TGCAGTGCTAGTAGGGGACAGGGCAACACTGAAGCTTTCTTT. Translated: CSASRGQGNTEAFF.

This clonotype was seen at least ten times. This rearrangement joins TRBV6-2 or TRBV6-3 to TRBJ2-7, with a possible D match to TRBD2 (5 bases). This CDR3 has 13 amino acids. The V and J ends lost 7 bases and 2 bases respectively, with 12 bases between them. Germline CDR1 MNHEY, CDR2 SVGEGT. CDR3 sequence reads: CASKAAGAYEQYF. CDR3 nucleotides: TGTGCCAGCAAGGCGGCGGGCGCCTACGAGCAGTACTTC.

The table lists this clonotype with many counts. The rearrangement joins TRBV27 to TRBJ2-1, with 12 nucleotides matching TRBD2. Germline V gene data show CDR1 as MNHEY and CDR2 as SMNVEV (reference sequence). The CDR3 sequence is 17 residues long. V was pared by 6 bases and J by 8 bases, with 14 bases of the junction left unmatched. Here the CDR3 reads CASSLEAQLAGGYEQFF. In DNA form, the CDR3 reads TGTGCCAGCAGCCTTGAAGCCCAGCTAGCGGGAGGGTATGAGCAGTTCTTC.

The sample holds many counts of this clonotype. The gene calls are TRBV6-5 and TRBJ1-1; TRBD1 might be the D (6 bases). The CDR3 length is 15 residues. V was shortened by 2 bases and J by 0 bases, with 10 bases between the two germline ends. Germline CDR1 reads MNHEY; CDR2 reads SVGAGI. The DNA of the CDR3 is TGTGCCAGCAGTTACGCAGGGGCCGTGAACACTGAAGCTTTCTTT. It is translated as CASSYAGAVNTEAFF.

This clonotype was recorded a few times. V and J are TRBV5-6 and TRBJ2-7, with TRBD1 identical over 7 bases. The CDR3 is 16 amino acids. The germline V gene encodes CDR1 SGHDT and CDR2 YYEEEE. V shed 0 bases, J shed 1 base, and the junction held 7 bases outside the gene matches. The CDR3 DNA is TGTGCCAGCAGCTTGGAGGCCGGGACAGCTTCCTACGAGCAGTACTTC. Translation: CASSLEAGTASYEQYF.

The chain uses TRBV5-1 and TRBJ2-1; 10 positions match TRBD2. V lost 5 bases and J lost 6; bases outside the gene matches: 8. The CDR3 loop spans 15 amino acids. The V gene's germline CDR1 is SGHRS and CDR2 YFSETQ. This CDR3 is CASRRLAGVSNEQFF. The CDR3 DNA sequence: TGCGCCAGCAGACGTCTAGCGGGAGTATCCAATGAGCAGTTCTTC.

The table lists this clonotype with many counts. The chain carries TRBV20-1 and TRBJ2-3; 7 positions match TRBD2. V shed 7 bases, J shed 3 bases, and the junction held 10 bases outside the gene matches. CDR3 length equals 14 residues. Germline values: CDR1 DFQATT, CDR2 SNEGSKA (reference sequence). CDR3 nucleotide sequence: TGCAGTGTCATCCGGGGAGGGAAAACAGATACGCAGTATTTT. Translating gives CSVIRGGKTDTQYF.

This clonotype was detected only a few times. This rearrangement joins TRBV7-2 to TRBJ1-4; 8 bases match TRBD1. After removal of 5 bases from V and 5 bases from J, the junction contained 4 bases not matched to a gene. Germline values: CDR1 SGHTA, CDR2 FQGNSA. The CDR3 is 14 amino acids. CDR3 DNA: TGTGCCAGCAGCCGGGACAGGACGAATGAAAAACTGTTTTTT. This gives the protein CASSRDRTNEKLFF.

This clonotype occurred many times. The CDR3 DNA is TGTGCCAGCAGCTTAGAAACTGGCCGGGAGGGCCCGACCGGGGAGCTGTTTTTT. Its translation is CASSLETGREGPTGELFF. The rearrangement uses TRBV7-2 and TRBJ2-2; TRBD2 matches 8 bases. Germline V CDR1 and CDR2: SGHTA, FQGNSA. Trimming removed 1 base from V and 5 bases from J; junction bases left unmatched: 12. There are 18 residues in the CDR3. The whole variable domain, remainder taken from reference TRBV7-2 and TRBJ2-2, is GAGVSQSPSNKVTEKGKDVELRCDPISGHTALYWYRQSLGQGLEFLIYFQGNSAPDKSGLPSDRFSAERTGGSVSTLTIQRTQQEDSAVYLCASSLETGREGPTGELFFGEGSRLTVL.

The gene calls are TRBV12-3 or TRBV12-4 and TRBJ1-2; D perhaps matches TRBD1 (5 bases). V shed 4 bases and J shed 4 bases, with 10 bases lying between them. The CDR3 has 13 residues. CDR3 DNA sequence: TGTGCCAGCAGTTCTCCGGACACCTATGGCTACACCTTC. As protein: CASSSPDTYGYTF.

This clonotype was seen only a few times. The J gene is TRBJ2-7, the V gene TRBV6-5; a weak D match, TRBD2 (6 bases). Germline lookup yields CDR1 MNHEY and CDR2 SVGAGI. Deletions cut 2 bases from V and 6 bases from J, with 14 bases between. The CDR3 covers 14 residues. The CDR3 reads CASSYMEGQGEQYF. DNA of the CDR3: TGTGCCAGCAGTTACATGGAGGGCCAAGGCGAGCAGTACTTC.

The table lists this clonotype with a count of one. The chain has TRBV12-3 or TRBV12-4 and TRBJ2-1, with D possibly TRBD2 on 6 matching bases. The CDR3 covers 14 residues. The V end lost 6 bases, the J end lost 6 bases, and 15 bases lay between the germline ends. The CDR3 DNA sequence: TGTGCCAGCAGCATGGGGGGACTGATCAATGAGCAGTTCTTC. It specifies CASSMGGLINEQFF.

In this sample, this clonotype turned up many times. This chain links TRBV5-4 with TRBJ2-5; 10 bases are shared with TRBD1. Unmatched junction bases numbered 7, after V lost 3 bases and J lost 5 bases. The germline V gene has CDR1 SGHNT and CDR2 YYREEE (reference sequence). This CDR3 comprises 15 residues. DNA of the CDR3: TGTGCCAGCAGCTCCCAGACAGGGGGCGGTGAGACCCAGTACTTC. Protein: CASSSQTGGGETQYF.

Points on this clonotype: At one boundary the junction diverges from the germline segment, which might be a read error. The V and J genes are TRBV11-2 and TRBJ2-5; 10 nucleotides agree with TRBD1. CDR1 is SGHAT and CDR2 is FQNNGV in the germline V gene. The CDR3 contains 14 residues. The CDR3 coding sequence is TGTGCCAGCAGCCGGACAGGGGGTCAAGAGATCCAGTACTTC. Translation: CASSRTGGQEIQYF.

This chain connects TRBV19 to TRBJ2-7; 7 bases are shared with TRBD2. The junction had 3 bases not matched to a gene; V was cut back by 2 bases and J by 2 bases. The germline CDR1 and CDR2 sequences are LNHDA and SQIVND (reference sequence). The CDR3 loop spans 14 amino acids. The CDR3 loop reads CASSIRGRPYEQYF. The CDR3 DNA sequence: TGTGCCAGTAGTATACGCGGGAGACCCTACGAGCAGTACTTC.

This clonotype was counted many times. This chain links TRBV4-1 with TRBJ1-1; 10 bases fit TRBD1. The CDR3 consists of 16 residues. V shed 4 bases and J 3 bases; nucleotides not matched to a gene: 8. Germline V CDR1 and CDR2: MGHRA, YSYEKL. Here the CDR3 DNA reads TGCGCCAGCAGCCCGCCAGGGGGACAGGGGTACACTGAAGCTTTCTTT. It yields the protein CASSPPGGQGYTEAFF.

The chain combines TRBV6-2 or TRBV6-3 with TRBJ1-1; 7 positions agree with TRBD1. The CDR3 is 15 residues long. The junction had 3 bases not matched to a gene; V was cut back by 2 bases and J by 0 bases. From germline, CDR1 is MNHEY and CDR2 SVGEGT. This chain's CDR3 is CASSYPGQMNTEAFF. The CDR3 nucleotides read TGTGCCAGCAGTTACCCGGGACAGATGAACACTGAAGCTTTCTTT.

This clonotype has a count of ten or more. This chain joins TRBV4-1 and TRBJ2-7; 8 bases agree with TRBD1. Germline V gene lookup returns CDR1 MGHRA and CDR2 YSYEKL. The V and J ends lost 5 bases and 5 bases, in that order; junction bases with no gene match: 14. The CDR3 consists of 16 residues. As DNA, the CDR3 is TGCGCCAGCAGCACGAAAGCATTAGGACAGGGAAACGAGCAGTACTTC. Protein: CASSTKALGQGNEQYF.

This clonotype was seen a few times. The rearrangement uses TRBV7-8 and TRBJ1-2; 12 nucleotides align to TRBD1. The CDR3 sequence is 15 residues long. Losses at the gene ends were 5 bases for V and 8 bases for J; bases not matched to a gene: 9. CDR1 is SGHVS and CDR2 is FQNEAQ in the germline V gene. Here the CDR3 DNA reads TGTGCCAGCAGCCCCCGGGACAGGGGGCCTAAAGGCTACACCTTC. It yields the protein CASSPRDRGPKGYTF.

As concerns this clonotype: A single base separates this from a much larger clone, so it may be a read error. V usage is TRBV29-1 and J usage is TRBJ2-1, with TRBD2 identical over 7 bases. V lost 2 bases, J lost 9 bases, and 22 bases stayed unmatched. Germline values: CDR1 SQVTM, CDR2 ANQGSEA. The CDR3 is 18 amino acids. The CDR3 here is CSVEPGQLGAGVSIEQFF. Written as DNA, the CDR3 is TGCAGCGTTGAACCTGGTCAATTGGGTGCGGGAGTCAGCATTGAGCAGTTCTTC.

There are a few counts of this clonotype. The chain employs TRBV2 and TRBJ1-5, with D uncertain. Trimming removed 3 bases at V and 5 bases at J, with 11 bases between. The CDR3 extends over 14 amino acids. Germline loops: CDR1 SNHLY, CDR2 FYNNEI. Here the CDR3 DNA reads TGTGCCAGCAGTGAGCGGGGAAATCATCAGCCCCAGCATTTT. Translation gives CASSERGNHQPQHF.